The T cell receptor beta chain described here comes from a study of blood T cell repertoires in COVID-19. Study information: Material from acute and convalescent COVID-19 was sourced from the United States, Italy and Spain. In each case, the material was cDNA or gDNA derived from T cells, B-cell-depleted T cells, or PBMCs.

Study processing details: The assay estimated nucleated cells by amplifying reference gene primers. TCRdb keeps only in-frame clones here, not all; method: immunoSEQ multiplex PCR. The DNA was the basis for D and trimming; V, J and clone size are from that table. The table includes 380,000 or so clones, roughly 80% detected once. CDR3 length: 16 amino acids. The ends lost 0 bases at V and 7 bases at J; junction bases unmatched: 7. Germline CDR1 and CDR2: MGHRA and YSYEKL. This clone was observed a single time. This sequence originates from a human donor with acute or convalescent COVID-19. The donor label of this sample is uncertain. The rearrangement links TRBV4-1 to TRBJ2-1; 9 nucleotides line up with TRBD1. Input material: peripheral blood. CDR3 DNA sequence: TGCGCCAGCAGCCAAGACCGGGACAGGGTTACGAATGAGCAGTTCTTC. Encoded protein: CASSQDRDRVTNEQFF.